The clone carrying this T cell receptor (beta chain) was recorded many times. The antigen remains unidentified. MiXCR, applied by TCRdb to the reads, yields one record per CDR3 protein. This table holds approximately 390,000 distinct CDR3 sequences, roughly a third found once. The CDR3 spans 15 residues. Trimming cost V 5 bases and J 5 bases; bases outside gene matches: 7. Germline V lookup: CDR1 SGHTA, CDR2 FQGNSA. These data come from a study of T cell repertoires in cytomegalovirus infection. Study details: Public signatures in TCR beta pointed to CMV infection and matching HLA type. Study observations and caveats: Summed frequency of public TCR beta families distinguished CMV carriers with the relevant HLA. Dominant in the ex vivo response were TCR beta clonotypes restricted by HLA-C and specific for CMV.

This sequence originates from a human donor in good health (CMV status not recorded). Some clones in this sample may be carry-over from other donors' samples. The material sequenced was cultured PBMCs, taken from culture after CMV antigen stimulation. The chain uses TRBV7-2 and TRBJ2-3; the match to TRBD2 covers 10 bases. The CDR3 is CASSPGTSEGDTQYF. CDR3 DNA sequence: TGTGCCAGCAGCCCCGGGACTAGCGAGGGAGATACGCAGTATTTT.